The 11 T cell receptor beta chains given below trace back to one sample, sequenced in a study of OX40 agonist ivuxolimab in advanced cancers. Produced via immunoSEQ multiplex PCR; TCRdb's table is partial and in-frame only. The sample shows tens of thousands of clones, about four fifths of them seen only once. The starting material was CD4+ or CD8+ T cells sorted from blood, obtained in a trial of the OX40 agonist ivuxolimab. The source of these receptors is an adult with an advanced solid tumor such as melanoma, head and neck, liver or kidney cancer.

This clone is labeled medium-sized. The gene calls are TRBV6-5 and TRBJ2-5; D is possibly TRBD2 (6 bases). Between the trimmed V and J ends, which lost 4 bases and 5 bases, there was a span of 14 bases. The germline gives CDR1 MNHEY, CDR2 SVGAGI. CDR3 size: 14 residues. CDR3 amino acids: CASSSELARETQYF. The CDR3 DNA is TGTGCCAGCAGTTCGGAACTAGCCAGGGAGACCCAGTACTTC.

CDR3 region: CASRTRGTGWVDTQYF. The CDR3 nucleotides are TGTGCCAGCAGGACTAGGGGGACAGGGTGGGTAGATACGCAGTATTTT. The J gene is TRBJ2-3, the V gene TRBV7-8, with 9 nucleotides matching TRBD1. Trimming cost V 6 bases and J 5 bases; bases outside gene matches: 12. The germline V gene encodes CDR1 SGHVS and CDR2 FQNEAQ. This CDR3 has 16 amino acids.

CDR3 nucleotides: TGCGCCAGCGGGACAGGGGGCTCATCTCACTACTACAATGAGCAGTTCTTC. This encodes CASGTGGSSHYYNEQFF. The chain recombines TRBV5-1 with TRBJ2-1, with 12 bases that match TRBD1. J lost 3 bases, V lost 7 bases, and 11 bases had no gene match. CDR1 SGHRS and CDR2 YFSETQ come from the germline V gene. The CDR3 is 17 residues long.

V and J are TRBV28 and TRBJ1-1; 7 positions agree with TRBD1. CDR1 is MDHEN and CDR2 is SYDVKM in the germline V gene. The CDR3 covers 14 residues. V shed 5 bases, J shed 1 base, and the junction held 4 bases outside the gene matches. The CDR3 DNA reads TGTGCCAGCAGTAAACGGACAGGGAACACTGAAGCTTTCTTT. Encoded protein: CASSKRTGNTEAFF.

CDR3 sequence reads: CASSELKGNSPLHF. The CDR3 DNA reads TGCGCCAGCAGTGAGTTGAAGGGGAATTCACCCCTCCACTTT. The V and J genes are TRBV10-1 and TRBJ1-6, with a weak D call TRBD1 (5 bases). The CDR3 runs 14 residues. V lost 1 base and J 7 bases, leaving 8 bases between the germline ends. The germline CDR1 and CDR2 sequences are WNHNN and SYGVQD (reference sequence).

The genes are TRBV2 and TRBJ2-7; either TRBD1 or TRBD2 may fit D (5 bases each). V shed 4 bases and J shed 1 base, with 14 bases lying between them. The CDR3 runs 15 residues. The germline gives CDR1 SNHLY, CDR2 FYNNEI. The DNA for the CDR3 is TGTGCCAGCAGTGCCCAGGGACGGCCGTCCTACGAGCAGTACTTC. This codes for CASSAQGRPSYEQYF.

The rearrangement joins TRBV15 to TRBJ2-2, with D uncertain. The CDR3 runs 16 residues. Looked up from germline, CDR1 is LNHNV and CDR2 is YYDKDF (reference sequence). V lost 0 bases to trimming and J lost 6 bases, with 14 bases between them. CDR3 DNA sequence: TGTGCCACCAGCAGAGACCTAGAGAAGACGGCCGGGGAGCTGTTTTTT. This codes for CATSRDLEKTAGELFF.

This chain uses TRBV28 with TRBJ2-1; D is undetermined. Looked up from germline, CDR1 is MDHEN and CDR2 is SYDVKM. This CDR3 has 14 residues. V gave up 2 bases and J gave up 8 bases, with 13 bases separating them. CDR3 sequence (DNA): TGTGCCAGCAGTTTAGAGCGACCACACGATGAGCAGTTCTTC. Residues: CASSLERPHDEQFF.

J is TRBJ2-7 and V is TRBV29-1; D unclear. The CDR3 extends over 11 amino acids. Trimming removed 5 bases from V and 6 bases from J, with 11 bases in between. From germline, CDR1 is SQVTM and CDR2 ANQGSEA. The CDR3 DNA sequence: TGCAGCGTTAATACATCGGGCGAGCAGTACTTC. Translation gives CSVNTSGEQYF.

The chain combines TRBV28 with TRBJ1-5; no clear D. Deletions cut 1 base from V and 5 bases from J, with 15 bases between. This CDR3 is built from 16 residues. CDR1 and CDR2 from the germline V gene are MDHEN and SYDVKM. CDR3 DNA: TGTGCCAGCAGTTTATTGTGGCGGGAAGGAGATCAGCCCCAGCATTTT. It is translated as CASSLLWREGDQPQHF.

CDR3 DNA: TGCAGCGTTGAAGATGGCATTGAGACCCAGTACTTC. This sequence encodes CSVEDGIETQYF. The J gene is TRBJ2-5, the V gene TRBV29-1; D remains ambiguous. CDR1 SQVTM and CDR2 ANQGSEA come from the germline V gene. This CDR3 is built from 12 residues. With 0 bases removed from V and 5 bases from J, the gap between germline ends came to 7 bases.